This T cell receptor beta chain comes out of a study of shared clonotypes between healthy human individuals. The V gene's germline CDR1 is SEHNR and CDR2 FQNEAQ (reference sequence). The CDR3 runs to 14 residues. The V end lost 5 bases, the J end lost 2 bases, and 10 bases lay between the germline ends. Deep-level running was used for the assay. Original data processing: Junction-only sequences without quality scores came from ImmunoSEQ, so filtering differed. Clones were sequenced by immunoSEQ multiplex PCR, and TCRdb holds only the in-frame ones, with some missing. Clone size and V and J calls were adopted from that table, with D and trimming inferred from the DNA. The data contain under 2,500,000 clones, approximately 95% of them singletons.

Sequenced: naive CD4+ T cells sorted from blood. Subset given: CD45RA+ positively selected. The source is a man aged 18 to 30 in good health. The V gene is TRBV7-9, the J gene TRBJ1-5; D remains unclear. CDR3 sequence: CASSPGPGNQPQHF. The CDR3 bases are TGTGCCAGCAGCCCCGGGCCGGGCAATCAGCCCCAGCATTTT. Supplemented by reference TRBV7-9 and TRBJ1-5, the full variable domain reads DTGVSQNPRHKITKRGQNVTFRCDPISEHNRLYWYRQTLGQGPEFLTYFQNEAQLEKSRLLSDRFSAERPKGSFSTLEIQRTEQGDSAMYLCASSPGPGNQPQHFGDGTRLSIL.